This TCR beta chain was profiled in a study of shared clonotypes between healthy human individuals. Samples underwent the assay at deep level. Replicate PCRs from sorted subsets contained roughly 200 ng DNA, which is 29,000 or so T cell genomes. Profiling relied on immunoSEQ multiplex PCR, and the TCRdb table lists in-frame clones only, not all of them. The sample carries some 2,000,000 clones, about 95% recorded once. V shed 0 bases and J shed 2 bases, with 1 base lying between them. CDR1 is KGHSH and CDR2 is LQKENI in the germline V gene. CDR3 length: 13 amino acids. Naivety among CD8 cells was defined by CD45RO negativity and positive CCR7 selection, thereby excluding terminally differentiated effector memory CD45RA+ cells. Concerning this clone: What it binds is unknown. This sample also contains other DNA sequences that code for the same CDR3.

Findings of the study overall: An expected dependence of interdonor clonotype sharing on sequencing depth was noted.

The rearrangement joins TRBV18 to TRBJ2-2; D unresolved. Sequencing used naive CD8+ T cells sorted from blood. The source of this sequence is a man younger than 35 in good health. CDR3 nucleotides: TGTGCCAGCTCACCACCAAACACCGGGGAGCTGTTTTTT. This translates into CASSPPNTGELFF.